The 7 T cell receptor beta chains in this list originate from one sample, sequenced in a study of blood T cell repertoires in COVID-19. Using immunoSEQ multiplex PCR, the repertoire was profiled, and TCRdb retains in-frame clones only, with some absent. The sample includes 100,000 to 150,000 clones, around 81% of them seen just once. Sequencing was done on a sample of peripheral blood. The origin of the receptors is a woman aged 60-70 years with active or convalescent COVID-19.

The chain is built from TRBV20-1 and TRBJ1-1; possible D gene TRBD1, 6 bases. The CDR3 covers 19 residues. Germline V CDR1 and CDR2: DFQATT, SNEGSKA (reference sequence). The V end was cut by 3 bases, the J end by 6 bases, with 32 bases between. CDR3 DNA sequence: TGCAGTGCTAGTCCCCTTTACACAGGGCGCCATCAACCCGACTCTGAAGCTTTCTTT. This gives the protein CSASPLYTGRHQPDSEAFF.

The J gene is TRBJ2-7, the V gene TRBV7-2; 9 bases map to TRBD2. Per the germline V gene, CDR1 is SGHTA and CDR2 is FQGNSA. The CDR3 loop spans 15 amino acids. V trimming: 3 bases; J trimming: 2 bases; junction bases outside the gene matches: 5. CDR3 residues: CASSFSGSETYEQYF. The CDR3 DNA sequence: TGTGCCAGCAGCTTTAGCGGGAGCGAGACCTACGAGCAGTACTTC.

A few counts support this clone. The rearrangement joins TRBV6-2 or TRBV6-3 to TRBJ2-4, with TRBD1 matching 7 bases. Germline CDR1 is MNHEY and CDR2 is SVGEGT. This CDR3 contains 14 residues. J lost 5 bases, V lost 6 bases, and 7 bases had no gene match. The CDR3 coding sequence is TGTGCCAGCAGCTTTCGAGGACAGGAAAACATTCAGTACTTC. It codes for CASSFRGQENIQYF.

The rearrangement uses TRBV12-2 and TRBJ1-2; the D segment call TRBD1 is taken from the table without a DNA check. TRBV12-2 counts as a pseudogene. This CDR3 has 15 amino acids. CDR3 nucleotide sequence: TGTGCAAGTCGCACCTATGGGACACCGGCCTATGGCTACACCTTC. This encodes CASRTYGTPAYGYTF.

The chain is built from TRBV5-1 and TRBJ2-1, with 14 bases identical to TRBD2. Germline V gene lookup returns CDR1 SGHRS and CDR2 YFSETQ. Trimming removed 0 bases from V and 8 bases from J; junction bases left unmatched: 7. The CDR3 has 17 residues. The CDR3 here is CASSLVPTSGGADEQFF. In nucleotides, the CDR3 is TGCGCCAGCAGCTTGGTGCCGACTAGCGGGGGGGCGGATGAGCAGTTCTTC. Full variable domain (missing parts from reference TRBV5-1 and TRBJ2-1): KAGVTQTPRYLIKTRGQQVTLSCSPISGHRSVSWYQQTPGQGLQFLFEYFSETQRNKGNFPGRFSGRQFSNSRSEMNVSTLELGDSALYLCASSLVPTSGGADEQFFGPGTRLTVL.

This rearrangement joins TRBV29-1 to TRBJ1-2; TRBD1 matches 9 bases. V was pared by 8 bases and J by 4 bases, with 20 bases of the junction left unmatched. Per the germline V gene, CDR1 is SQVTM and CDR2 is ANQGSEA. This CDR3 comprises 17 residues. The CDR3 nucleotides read TGCAGCATCACCCTGCTGGACAGGGGATCTAATCTCTATGGCTACACCTTC. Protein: CSITLLDRGSNLYGYTF.

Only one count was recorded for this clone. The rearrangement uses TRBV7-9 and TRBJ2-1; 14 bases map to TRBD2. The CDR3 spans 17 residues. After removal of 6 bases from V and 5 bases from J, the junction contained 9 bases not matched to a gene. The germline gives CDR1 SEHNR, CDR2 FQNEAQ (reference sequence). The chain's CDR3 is CASSPLATSGRDNEQFF. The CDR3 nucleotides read TGTGCCAGCAGTCCACTCGCGACTAGCGGGAGGGACAATGAGCAGTTCTTC.